Described below is a single TCR beta chain sequence and its context. It has no known antigen specificity. No base qualities exist here, and no much larger clone lies one base off it. The data were taken from a study of T-cell memory formation after mild COVID-19 (dated by TCRdb to 2020 to 2023). General notes on the study: TCR sequence clusters from the two donors were found to be largely donor specific. Longitudinal TCRalpha and TCRbeta repertoire sequencing tracked T-cell clones expanding and contracting after mild COVID-19 in a couple of donors. Two young, previously healthy adult volunteers made up the cohort, one male and one female.

TCRdb records Illumina NovaSeq 6000 as the sequencer. cDNA libraries for TCRalpha and TCRbeta were prepared by 5'RACE using constant-segment primers, with sample barcodes and unique molecular identifiers added. Trizol reagent was used to extract RNA from every sample. Libraries were amplified in two PCR steps, with a second sample barcode and Illumina TruSeq adapters added in the second step. Sequencing of the libraries was done on an Illumina NovaSeq, producing 2 x 150 bp paired-end reads. The paper's processing steps were these. The reads were demultiplexed and collapsed into UMI-guided consensus sequences using migec v1.2.7. Using mixcr v2.1.11, UMI consensuses were aligned to TRA and TRB V and J templates and then assembled into clonotypes. A clonotype was counted as expanded or contracted only when both edgeR and NoisET called the clonotype significant, with the noise models trained on biological replicates. edgeR calls used a false discovery rate-adjusted p below 0.01 and a log2 fold-change threshold of 1. PCA with hierarchical clustering of max-normalized trajectories of the 1000 most abundant clonotypes was used as exploratory dynamics analysis. Separately sequenced CD4+ and CD8+ repertoires were used to assign the CD4 or CD8 phenotype of responding clones. TCRdb took the public reads, trimmed them with fastp at Q25, ran MiXCR for clone calling and kept in-frame beta chains. Entries that share a CDR3 protein sequence are merged under the most common genes and DNA. TCRdb, not the original authors, processed these V and J calls. The sample table lists approximately 580,000 distinct CDR3 sequences, around 21% of them with a count of one. The biggest ten clones account for approximately 13% of the sample.

Overall results and qualifications from the work: Contracting CD4+ clones were found mainly in CM and EM memory subsets, while CD8+ clones were enriched in EMRA. Only a couple of mild cases were covered in the study, and larger cohorts including severe cases with pre-infection samples were considered necessary. Balanced CD4/CD8 phenotypes were observed for clones contracting from day 15 to 85, whereas a bias towards CD4+ was observed for a second wave of clones expanding from day 15 to 37. Whether the second-wave clones peaking on day 37 were SARS-CoV-2 specific was not confirmed. Some responding clones were detected in pre-infection memory, suggesting pre-existing cross-reactive memory T cells joined the SARS-CoV-2 response.

The CDR3, cysteine through phenylalanine, is 15 amino acids long. This entry keeps only the CDR3 DNA: 45 bases, framed from base 1. Compared with germline, V lacks 0 bases and J lacks 8 bases; bases without a gene match: 5. Reading the germline V gene gives CDR1 MNHNS and CDR2 SASEGT. Ficoll-Paque density gradient centrifugation was the method used to isolate PBMCs. The sequenced material came from PBMCs or a T cell subset sorted from them (not recorded which). The chain links TRBV6-1 with TRBJ2-2; 8 of the junction bases match TRBD1. The source of this sequence is an adult woman who had mild COVID-19 (a few samples of this study predate the infection). The sample titles of this study are shuffled in the database, so cell type and time point are left out; the donor was told from shared clones. CDR3 loop: CASSEARDRGGELFF. The base sequence is TGTGCCAGCAGTGAAGCCCGCGACAGGGGTGGGGAGCTGTTTTTT.